This T cell receptor beta chain was profiled in a study of blood T cells in healthy people across ages. Regarding the study as a whole: Estimates of diversity drawn from one million T cells were considered underestimates.

This clonotype was counted between two and nine times. The antigen remains undetermined. The CDR3 is 15 residues long. The germline V gene encodes CDR1 ENHRY and CDR2 SYGVKD. Together with a sample-barcoded 5' primer, a J-beta primer mix was included in a second PCR lasting roughly 7 to 11 cycles. MiXCR, applied by TCRdb to the 5' RACE reads, yields one record per CDR3 protein. The sample contains roughly 1.5 million distinct CDR3 sequences, under 55% of which appear only once. The specimen sequenced was blood. The chain carries TRBV10-3 and TRBJ2-4; 10 bases fit TRBD2. The J call may be in error: the DNA end matches TRBJ2-5 better. The clonotype comes from a woman under 30 in good health. CDR3 coding DNA: TGTGCCATCAGTGTCCTAGCGGGAGTTCAAGAGACCCAGTACTTC. It translates to CAISVLAGVQETQYF.